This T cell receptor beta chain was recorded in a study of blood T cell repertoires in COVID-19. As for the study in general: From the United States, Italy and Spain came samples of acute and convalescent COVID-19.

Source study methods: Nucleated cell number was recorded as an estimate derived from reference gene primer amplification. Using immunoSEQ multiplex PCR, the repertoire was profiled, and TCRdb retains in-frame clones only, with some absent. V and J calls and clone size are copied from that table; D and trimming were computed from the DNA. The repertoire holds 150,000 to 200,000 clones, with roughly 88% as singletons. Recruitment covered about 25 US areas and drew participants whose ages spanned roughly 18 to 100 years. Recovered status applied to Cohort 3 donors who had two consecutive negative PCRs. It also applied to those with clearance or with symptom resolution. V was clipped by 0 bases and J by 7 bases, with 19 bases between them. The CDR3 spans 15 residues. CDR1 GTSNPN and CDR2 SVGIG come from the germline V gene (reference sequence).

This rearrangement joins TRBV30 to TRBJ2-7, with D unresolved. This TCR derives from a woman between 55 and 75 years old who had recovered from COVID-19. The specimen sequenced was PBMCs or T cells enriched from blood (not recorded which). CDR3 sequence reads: CAWSVGALINLEQYF. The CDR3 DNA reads TGTGCCTGGAGTGTAGGAGCCCTCATTAATCTAGAGCAGTACTTC.